Below are 13 T cell receptor beta chains sequenced from a single sample in a study of low-dose radiotherapy and immunotherapy resistance in tumors. Alpha- and beta-chain coverage of first-strand cDNA came from TRAV- and TRBV-specific primers. TCRs were amplified for roughly 22 PCR cycles with a constant-region primer and V-primer adapter. TCRdb re-called the reads with MiXCR, one entry per CDR3 protein. The table has roughly 8,000 distinct CDR3 sequences, about 61% seen once. The receptors derive from a human donor with advanced metastatic prostate, ovarian, gallbladder or colorectal cancer (not recorded which). This table probably holds off-target reads from a library built for another chain.

A remark on this clonotype: No DNA is shown, since the ends of the CDR3 on it are uncertain; the CDR3 is the one TCRdb lists. The rearrangement uses TRBV5-1 and TRBJ1-4. CDR1 is SGHRS and CDR2 is YFSETQ in the germline V gene. Termini included, the CDR3 measures 20 amino acids. The CDR3 reads CASSLGLTGATNEKLFFFFF.

J is TRBJ1-5 and V is TRBV7-9; no reliable D call. This CDR3 is built from 11 residues. From germline, CDR1 is SEHNR and CDR2 FQNEAQ (reference sequence). V was pared by 1 base and J by 9 bases, with 4 bases between. CDR3 sequence (DNA): TGTGCCAGCAGCTTAGAGGGGCCCCAGCATTTT. Protein: CASSLEGPQHF.

This rearrangement joins TRBV4-1 to TRBJ2-3; TRBD2 agrees at 12 bases. The germline CDR1 and CDR2 sequences are MGHRA and YSYEKL. V dropped 0 bases and J dropped 4; count of bases not matched to a gene: 2. This CDR3 has 16 residues. The CDR3 loop is CASSQDLAGGPDTQYF. The CDR3 DNA follows: TGCGCCAGCAGCCAAGATCTAGCGGGGGGGCCAGATACGCAGTATTTT.

The chain employs TRBV28 and TRBJ2-1; TRBD2 aligns across 9 bases. J lost 7 bases, V lost 6 bases, and 7 bases had no gene match. Germline V gives CDR1 MDHEN, CDR2 SYDVKM. This CDR3 has 14 amino acids. In nucleotides, the CDR3 is TGTGCCAGCAGATTAGCGGGAGTGGAGAATGAGCAGTTCTTC. Amino acid sequence: CASRLAGVENEQFF.

This clonotype was counted a few times. The rearrangement joins TRBV4-2 to TRBJ2-6; D unresolved. Germline V gene lookup returns CDR1 LGHNA and CDR2 YNFKEQ. The V end was cut by 0 bases, the J end by 0 bases, with 6 bases between. This CDR3 comprises 16 residues. The CDR3 spells CASSQDNLSGANVLTF. The CDR3 nucleotides read TGTGCCAGCAGCCAAGACAACCTCTCTGGGGCCAACGTCCTGACTTTC.

The V and J genes are TRBV15 and TRBJ2-3, with a possible D match to TRBD1 (6 bases). The germline V and J ends were trimmed by 2 bases and 0 bases, with 12 bases remaining between them. Germline V lookup: CDR1 LNHNV, CDR2 YYDKDF (reference sequence). This CDR3 is built from 16 residues. The CDR3 sequence: CATSRHTGMSTDTQYF. The CDR3 DNA reads TGTGCCACCAGCAGACATACAGGGATGAGCACAGATACGCAGTATTTT.

The chain carries TRBV28 and TRBJ2-1; 8 bases fit TRBD2. This CDR3 is built from 15 residues. V was clipped by 5 bases and J by 5 bases; unmatched bases: 8. CDR1 and CDR2 (germline): MDHEN, SYDVKM. CDR3 amino acids: CASSGNSGADNEQFF. In DNA form, the CDR3 reads TGTGCCAGCAGTGGTAATAGCGGGGCCGACAATGAGCAGTTCTTC.

This chain connects TRBV5-5 to TRBJ1-2; 8 bases line up with TRBD1. Germline loops: CDR1 SGHKS, CDR2 YYEKEE (reference sequence). CDR3 size: 14 residues. V lost 0 bases, J lost 10 bases, and 8 bases stayed unmatched. CDR3 region: CASSLEGTGYTYTF. CDR3 bases: TGTGCCAGCAGCTTGGAGGGGACAGGCTATACCTACACCTTC.

This sequence joins TRBV6-6 and TRBJ1-1, with D tentatively TRBD1 (5 bases). The CDR3 loop spans 17 amino acids. The germline CDR1 and CDR2 sequences are MNHNY and SVGAGI (reference sequence). The V end was cut by 0 bases, the J end by 0 bases, with 14 bases between. CDR3 sequence reads: CASSYSGTTVVNTEAFF. DNA for the CDR3: TGTGCCAGCAGTTACTCAGGGACCACGGTCGTGAACACTGAAGCTTTCTTT.

The gene calls are TRBV28 and TRBJ2-3, with D uncertain. This CDR3 comprises 13 residues. Trimming stripped 7 bases from V and 6 bases from J, with 14 bases between. Per germline, CDR1 MDHEN and CDR2 SYDVKM. In nucleotides, the CDR3 is TGTGCCAGCACTTCCGGGTTGGGGGATACGCAGTATTTT. It yields the protein CASTSGLGDTQYF. Filled out from reference TRBV28 and TRBJ2-3, the complete variable domain reads DVKVTQSSRYLVKRTGEKVFLECVQDMDHENMFWYRQDPGLGLRLIYFSYDVKMKEKGDIPEGYSVSREKKERFSLILESASTNQTSMYLCASTSGLGDTQYFGPGTRLTVL.

This clonotype was seen a few times. The chain is built from TRBV28 and TRBJ2-7; the match to TRBD1 covers 7 bases. The CDR3 length is 13 residues. The V gene's germline CDR1 is MDHEN and CDR2 SYDVKM. After removal of 7 bases from V and 3 bases from J, the junction contained 6 bases not matched to a gene. CDR3 sequence: CASTPTGVYEQYF. For the CDR3, the DNA is TGTGCCAGCACCCCCACAGGGGTCTACGAGCAGTACTTC.

This clonotype was seen only once. The V call is TRBV2, the J call TRBJ2-7, with D unclear. V shed 7 bases and J shed 2 bases, with 15 bases lying between them. From germline, CDR1 is SNHLY and CDR2 FYNNEI. This CDR3 spans 14 amino acids. This CDR3 is CASKVPARAYEQYF. The CDR3 nucleotides are TGTGCCAGCAAAGTTCCCGCGAGAGCCTACGAGCAGTACTTC. Based on the CDR3 plus reference TRBV2 and TRBJ2-7, the full variable domain is EPEVTQTPSHQVTQMGQEVILRCVPISNHLYFYWYRQILGQKVEFLVSFYNNEISEKSEIFDDQFSVERPDGSNFTLKIRSTKLEDSAMYFCASKVPARAYEQYFGPGTRLTVT.

The chain carries TRBV4-2 and TRBJ1-2; 10 bases match TRBD1. The CDR3 sequence is 16 residues long. The V gene's germline CDR1 is LGHNA and CDR2 YNFKEQ. V was pared by 1 base and J by 5 bases, with 7 bases of the junction left unmatched. The CDR3 here is CASSQAGQGNGYGYTF. DNA for the CDR3: TGTGCCAGCAGCCAAGCGGGACAGGGGAATGGTTATGGCTACACCTTC.